Detailed here is one TCR beta chain. Its antigen is undetermined. Healthy individuals of Caucasian origin from Russia, aged roughly 6 to 90, served as donors. The data belong to a study of blood T cells in healthy people across ages. Overall study findings and caveats: Age advanced and TCR beta diversity per million T cells fell, roughly linearly. Strong correlation was found linking TCR beta diversity to naive T cell percentage.

The V gene's germline CDR1 is MGHDK and CDR2 SYGVNS. The junction had 9 bases not matched to a gene; V was cut back by 3 bases and J by 6 bases. The CDR3 covers 15 residues. A second about 6 to 12 cycle PCR used barcoded and J-beta primers. MiXCR was run by TCRdb on the 5' RACE reads, yielding one entry per CDR3 protein. The table lists about 400,000 distinct CDR3 sequences, roughly half of them singletons. The chain recombines TRBV25-1 with TRBJ2-3; 7 nucleotides line up with TRBD1. The sample comprised blood. The TCR sequence derives from a man aged 55 to 70 in good health. The chain's CDR3 is CASSDKVRGTDTQYF. Here the CDR3 DNA reads TGTGCCAGCAGTGATAAAGTCAGGGGGACGGATACGCAGTATTTT.